This T cell receptor (beta chain) was found in a study of T cell responses to AZD1222 COVID-19 vaccine. Study-wide results and caveats: The number of AZD1222 recipients seropositive at baseline was only 6 or 7. Nearly half of unique spike-specific TCRs reportedly avoided B.1.351 and B.1.1.7 mutated regions.

Per the germline V gene, CDR1 is SGHDN and CDR2 is FVKESK. This CDR3 contains 15 residues. Trimming removed 2 bases from V and 7 bases from J; junction bases left unmatched: 7. TCRdb's table, derived via immunoSEQ multiplex PCR, lists solely in-frame clones and lacks some. The data show roughly 150,000 clones, roughly 87% seen once. Turning to this clone: Its target is unknown.

The chain is built from TRBV14 and TRBJ2-1; TRBD2 aligns across 8 bases. This specimen was peripheral blood, taken 28 days after the second AZD1222 dose. This sequence originates from an adult who received the AZD1222 COVID-19 vaccine. CDR3 amino acids: CASSQFSGSFNEQFF. CDR3 DNA: TGTGCCAGCAGCCAATTCAGCGGGAGTTTTAATGAGCAGTTCTTC.